This TCR beta chain was identified in a study of cytotoxic CD8 clonotypes in ibrutinib-treated CLL. Findings and caveats of the study: Clonality went higher at ibrutinib response and then dropped back toward baseline at progression. While tracking circulating CD8+ T-cell counts, baseline clonality exceeded that of age-matched healthy donors.

V lost 0 bases to trimming and J lost 4 bases; unmatched junction nucleotides: 7. The CDR3 is 16 residues long. Germline V gives CDR1 SGHNT, CDR2 YYREEE (reference sequence). This clone is medium-sized within its sample. Its target is not known. Sequencing used immunoSEQ multiplex PCR; TCRdb keeps in-frame clones, though not all of them. The table has about 14,000 clones, around 64% seen once. The chain recombines TRBV5-4 with TRBJ2-1, with 7 bases lining up with TRBD2. Sample: PBMCs, taken before ibrutinib treatment. The TCR was taken from a human donor with chronic lymphocytic leukemia. The CDR3 region has the DNA TGTGCCAGCAGCTTGGCCAGCGGGAAGACTTACAATGAGCAGTTCTTC. Amino acids: CASSLASGKTYNEQFF.